This T cell receptor (beta chain) was profiled in a study of blood T cells in healthy people across ages. Findings and caveats of the study: Older age coincided with a roughly linear decline in TCR beta diversity per million T cells. Those diversity estimates obtained from one million T cells were thought to be underestimates.

Primed by a sample-barcoded 5' primer and a J-beta primer mix, a second PCR proceeded for roughly 6 to 12 cycles. TCRdb re-called the 5' RACE reads with MiXCR, one entry per CDR3 protein. The sample includes around 2 million distinct CDR3 sequences, roughly two fifths seen only once; the top ten take approximately 22%. This clonotype was picked up a small number of times. Its antigen remains unknown. The germline CDR1 and CDR2 sequences are DFQATT and SNEGSKA (reference sequence). CDR3 length: 14 residues. The donors, all healthy, were Caucasians living in Russia, aged about 6 to 95. The clonotype comes from a human donor in good health. V usage is TRBV20-1 and J usage is TRBJ2-5; D call uncertain. The end of the DNA aligns better with TRBJ2-7, so the J call may be wrong. The sample was blood. The CDR3 DNA reads TGCAGTGCCACCCGGACGGGCCAGCTGTACGAGCAGTACTTC. Translating it yields CSATRTGQLYEQYF.